This TCR beta chain was sequenced for a study of blood T cell repertoires in COVID-19 (dated by TCRdb to the early 2020s). About the investigation overall: The collaborator samples originated in the United States, Italy and Spain and spanned the acute and convalescent phases of COVID-19. The prospective study material was composed of cDNA or gDNA derived from T cells, B-cell-depleted T cells, or PBMCs. Subjects who had been exposed to COVID-19, were actively infected with it, or had recovered from it provided the deeply sampled blood TCRbeta repertoires that made up the dataset. A freely available public database, intended as a resource for researchers studying the immune response to SARS-CoV-2, is where the repertoires were released. Samples came from the ongoing ImmuneRACE study (first 160 participants) plus 1,254 subjects from 6 global collaborators. Nearly every sample came with metadata listing a de-identified subject ID, COVID-19 status, age in years and sex. Where HLA class I and class II types were available, the types were taken from metadata supplied by the sample provider, not from assay-based typing. Findings and caveats that apply to the study as a whole: The quantity of clinical and demographic metadata differed by source and by participant and was supplied without curation.

Each collaborating institution followed its own protocols to collect whole blood in K2EDTA tubes. For TCRbeta analysis, collaborators shipped samples as frozen whole blood, isolated PBMCs, or DNA extracted from either of those sample types. Points on this clone: Its antigen is still unknown. Nothing much larger sits one base from this clone, and base qualities are not available.

TCRbeta CDR3 regions were amplified from genomic DNA using the immunoSEQ Assay, a bias-controlled multiplex PCR. In the authors' own workflow: Within the assay, amplification of reference gene primers was used to estimate how many nucleated cells each sample contained. Sequence reads were collapsed and filtered to measure the absolute abundance of every unique TCRbeta CDR3 rearrangement. Productive Simpson clonality was computed per sample as the square root of Simpson's diversity index over productive rearrangements. In its TCRdb copy, this immuneACCESS table keeps in-frame sequences only and misses some clones. Where compared with another copy, unresolved V genes explain less than half of these, and the others have no known cause. V, J and clone size are taken as reported in that table, and D and trimming were inferred from the DNA itself. The sample includes 130,000 to 150,000 clones, with 88% observed a single time. The biggest ten clones account for about 2% of the sample.

Sequences MNHEY (CDR1) and SMNVEV (CDR2) are obtained from the germline V gene (reference sequence). Between the V and J ends, shortened by 5 bases and 1 base respectively, the junction contains 14 bases. The CDR3 holds 15 amino acids from the cysteine to the phenylalanine. CDR3 DNA only is kept here, 45 bases in frame from base 1. The sample comprised peripheral blood. The clonotype was recovered from a man aged 65 to 85 with acute or convalescent COVID-19. This chain is built from TRBV27 and TRBJ2-5, and perhaps TRBD2 as D gene, on 5 matching bases. At the DNA level, the sequence is TGTGCCAGCAGTCCGCGGGCGGGTGGCCAAGAGACCCAGTACTTC. Protein translation: CASSPRAGGQETQYF.